Sequencing of this TCR beta chain was carried out in a study of cytomegalovirus exposure and HLA in healthy donors. Regarding the study as a whole: Based on reports, TCR beta sequences accurately predicted HLA-A and HLA-B alleles for most subjects. There was a cluster of highly shared sequence variants that was likely a sequencing artifact.

With respect to this clone: Its antigen is not known.

This CDR3 has 19 residues. Germline-derived CDR1 and CDR2 are SGHAT and FQDESV (reference sequence). J was trimmed by 2 bases and V by 3 bases; bases with no gene match: 15. The PCR employed 60 Vbeta primers together with 13 Jbeta primers. The assay was immunoSEQ multiplex PCR, and TCRdb's table has in-frame clones only and misses some. Seen here are some 140,000 clones, less than 80% observed once, and the top ten hold about 3.9%. The sample comprised PBMCs. This sequence joins TRBV11-1 and TRBJ2-3, with 9 bases fitting TRBD2. The receptor's source is a man aged 50 or older in good health and CMV-seropositive. The CDR3 is CASSFFSGTSSSHTDTQYF. In DNA form, the CDR3 reads TGTGCCAGCAGCTTTTTTTCCGGGACTAGCAGTTCTCACACAGATACGCAGTATTTT.